A selection of T cell receptor beta chains follows, all from one sample in a study of T cell repertoires in cytomegalovirus infection. Each CDR3 protein gets one entry after TCRdb re-called the reads with MiXCR. The profile covers 400,000 to 600,000 distinct CDR3 sequences, with about two fifths appearing a single time and 43% taken by the ten largest. Their target antigens are unknown. The sample here was cultured PBMCs, taken from culture after CMV antigen stimulation. The receptors originated from a human donor in good health (CMV status not recorded). Some clones in this sample may be carry-over from other donors' samples. Both conserved end residues are part of each CDR3. The D gene is left open where the match is weak. Clone sizes are given selectively: once, few, many, or a class where the clone is expanded.

D: NA
size: many
V: TRBV7-2
J: TRBJ2-7
DNA: TGTGCCAGCAGCCGAAAGAAAGGGGACGGTTCCTACGAGCAGTACTTC
CDR3: CASSRKKGDGSYEQYF

D: NA
size: NA
V: TRBV10-3
J: TRBJ2-7
DNA: TGTGCCATCCTTGATCGCGGCGCCTACGAGCAGTACTTC
CDR3: CAILDRGAYEQYF

D: TRBD2
size: few
V: TRBV11-1
J: TRBJ2-1
DNA: TGTGCCAGCAGCTCGAAGACTAGCGGGGGTTACAATGAGCAGTTCTTC
CDR3: CASSSKTSGGYNEQFF

D: TRBD1
size: few
V: TRBV2
J: TRBJ2-7
DNA: TGTGCCAGTACAGGGACAGGGACCTACGAGCAGTACTTC
CDR3: CASTGTGTYEQYF

D: TRBD1
size: NA
V: TRBV20-1
J: TRBJ1-4
DNA: TGCAGTGCCGGACAGGCCGCCCTCTGGGAAAAACTGTTTTTT
CDR3: CSAGQAALWEKLFF

D: TRBD2
size: few
V: TRBV7-2
J: TRBJ2-2
DNA: TGTGCCAGCAGCCAAGTATGGGGGGGGTCTACGGGGGAGCTGTTTTTT
CDR3: CASSQVWGGSTGELFF

D: NA
size: few
V: TRBV4-1
J: TRBJ2-1
DNA: TGCGCCAGCAGCCGCACCGGGACTTCGGAGCAGTTCTTC
CDR3: CASSRTGTSEQFF

D: TRBD1
size: NA
V: TRBV6-2/TRBV6-3
J: TRBJ2-2
DNA: TGTGCCAGCGACAGGGTGGGAACCCCGACCGGGGAGCTGTTTTTT
CDR3: CASDRVGTPTGELFF

D: NA
size: NA
V: TRBV11-2
J: TRBJ2-7
DNA: TGTGCCAGCAGCCGGAGCAGGAATTCCTACGAGCAGTACTTC
CDR3: CASSRSRNSYEQYF

D: NA
size: NA
V: TRBV20-1
J: TRBJ2-5
DNA: TGCAGTGCTAGTTGGCCGGAGACCCAGTACTTC
CDR3: CSASWPETQYF